The next 21 T cell receptor beta chains were all read from a single sample in a study of shared clonotypes between healthy human individuals. The protocol was immunoSEQ multiplex PCR, while the TCRdb copy is restricted to in-frame clones and leaves out a portion. The table records approximately 440,000 clones, around 77% of them present only once. What was sequenced was PBMCs. The receptors stem from a woman aged 40 to 50 in good health. Some clones in this sample may be carry-over from other donors' samples.

This clone was seen more than once but under ten times. It differs at one base from a far larger clone, so likely a read error. Distinct nucleotide sequences in the sample also encode this CDR3. The J gene is TRBJ1-2, the V gene TRBV29-1, with unresolved D. Per the germline V gene, CDR1 is SQVTM and CDR2 is ANQGSEA. The CDR3 is made up of 11 amino acids. CDR3 loop: CSESSNCGYTF. CDR3 coding DNA: TGCAGCGAGTCCTCAAACTGTGGCTACACCTTC. The complete variable domain, with remaining parts taken from reference TRBV29-1 and TRBJ1-2, reads SAVISQKPSRDICQRGTSLTIQCQVDSQVTMMFWYRQQPGQSLTLIATANQGSEATYESGFVIDKFPISRPNLTFSTLTVSNMSPEDSSIYLCSESSNCGYTFGSGTRLTVV.

This clone was counted a single time. The chain is built from TRBV19 and TRBJ1-5, with D possibly TRBD1 on 5 matching bases. V was trimmed by 5 bases and J by 0 bases, leaving 17 bases between them. From germline, CDR1 is LNHDA and CDR2 SQIVND (reference sequence). The CDR3 has 17 amino acids. The CDR3 DNA reads as TGTGCCAGTAGTCCGTACCCTCGGGGGAATAGCAATCAGCCCCAGCATTTT. Protein product: CASSPYPRGNSNQPQHF.

For this clone: Just one base apart from a much larger clone, this may be a read error. The chain has TRBV7-2 and TRBJ2-7; perhaps D is TRBD1 or TRBD2 (6 bases each). The V gene lost 1 base and the J gene lost 3 bases, with 16 bases spanning the gap. The V gene's germline CDR1 is SGHTA and CDR2 FQGNSA. The CDR3 has 16 amino acids. DNA for the CDR3: TGTGCCAGCAGCTTAGGCCTGTGGGGGGCCAGCTACGAGCAGTACTTC. Translated: CASSLGLWGASYEQYF.

The J gene is TRBJ2-2, the V gene TRBV6-4; TRBD2 matches 9 bases. Germline loops: CDR1 MRHNA, CDR2 SNTAGT. CDR3 length equals 14 residues. The ends lost 2 bases at V and 5 bases at J; junction bases unmatched: 0. In DNA form, the CDR3 reads TGTGCCAGCAGTGACAGCGGGAGGACCGGGGAGCTGTTTTTT. Its translation is CASSDSGRTGELFF.

This chain uses TRBV7-9 with TRBJ2-2, with D perhaps being TRBD1 or TRBD2 (5 bases each). CDR3 length equals 16 residues. Germline V lookup: CDR1 SEHNR, CDR2 FQNEAQ (reference sequence). The V end was cut by 4 bases, the J end by 1 base, with 13 bases between. CDR3 amino acids: CASSSLLRGNTGELFF. As DNA, the CDR3 is TGTGCCAGCAGCTCCCTTTTGAGGGGGAACACCGGGGAGCTGTTTTTT.

The V and J genes are TRBV10-1 and TRBJ2-1; TRBD2 matches 11 bases. CDR3 length: 13 residues. Trimming cost V 11 bases and J 10 bases; bases outside gene matches: 10. CDR1 WNHNN and CDR2 SYGVQD come from the germline V gene (reference sequence). In DNA form, the CDR3 reads TGCGCCTCACCGGGACTAGCGGCCCTAGAGCAGTTCTTC. This codes for CASPGLAALEQFF.

The chain is built from TRBV5-4 and TRBJ2-1, with 14 bases matching TRBD2. CDR3 size: 14 residues. CDR1 is SGHNT, CDR2 YYREEE, per germline (reference sequence). The V segment lost 8 bases and the J segment 8 bases; nucleotides outside the gene matches: 6. CDR3 residues: CASRGTSGSDEQFF. As DNA, the CDR3 is TGTGCCAGTAGAGGGACTAGCGGGAGTGATGAGCAGTTCTTC.

The chain couples TRBV29-1 to TRBJ1-2, with 8 bases matching TRBD1. V was clipped by 6 bases and J by 7 bases; unmatched bases: 7. The CDR3 sequence is 12 residues long. CDR1 and CDR2 from the germline V gene are SQVTM and ANQGSEA. This CDR3 reads CSVSDRATGYTF. CDR3 nucleotide sequence: TGCAGCGTCTCGGACAGGGCTACTGGCTACACCTTC. The complete variable domain, with remaining parts taken from reference TRBV29-1 and TRBJ1-2, reads SAVISQKPSRDICQRGTSLTIQCQVDSQVTMMFWYRQQPGQSLTLIATANQGSEATYESGFVIDKFPISRPNLTFSTLTVSNMSPEDSSIYLCSVSDRATGYTFGSGTRLTVV.

The rearrangement links TRBV5-1 to TRBJ2-5, with a tentative D call TRBD1 (5 bases). Germline V lookup: CDR1 SGHRS, CDR2 YFSETQ. The CDR3 has 17 amino acids. V lost 4 bases to trimming and J lost 3 bases, with 22 bases between them. The chain's CDR3 is CASSPTPSLSREETQYF. CDR3 coding DNA: TGCGCCAGCAGCCCCACCCCCTCCCTCAGCAGGGAAGAGACCCAGTACTTC.

The rearrangement uses TRBV11-3 and TRBJ2-7; a possible D gene is TRBD2 (6 bases). Germline CDR1 SGHNT, CDR2 YENEEA. Deletions cut 3 bases from V and 3 bases from J, with 12 bases between. The CDR3 is made up of 14 amino acids. In nucleotides, the CDR3 is TGTGCCAGCAGCTTCGGAGGGACCTACTACGAGCAGTACTTC. Protein product: CASSFGGTYYEQYF.

Comment on this clone: Other nucleotide sequences in the sample specify the same CDR3. This chain joins TRBV7-9 and TRBJ2-3, with TRBD2 matching 13 bases. Germline-derived CDR1 and CDR2 are SEHNR and FQNEAQ (reference sequence). The CDR3 covers 16 residues. Trimming at V came to 3 bases and at J to 0 bases, leaving 0 bases not matched to a gene. The CDR3 sequence: CASSLGLAGSTDTQYF. As DNA, the CDR3 is TGTGCCAGCAGCTTGGGACTAGCGGGGAGCACAGATACGCAGTATTTT.

This clone showed up many times. The rearrangement links TRBV7-1 to TRBJ2-1; D call uncertain. TRBV7-1 is filed as an ORF, its function uncertain. CDR3 length: 15 residues. V was cut by 4 bases and J by 2 bases, with 12 bases left in between. CDR3 amino acids: CASSLVPEAYNEQFF. In DNA form, the CDR3 reads TGTGCCAGCAGCTTAGTTCCAGAGGCCTACAATGAGCAGTTCTTC.

The chain is built from TRBV20-1 and TRBJ1-1; D not certain. The CDR3 totals 11 residues. Germline-derived CDR1 and CDR2 are DFQATT and SNEGSKA (reference sequence). Trimming removed 8 bases at V and 1 base at J, with 8 bases between. The CDR3 nucleotides read TGCAGTACTGGTGAGAACACTGAAGCTTTCTTT. It codes for CSTGENTEAFF.

The chain employs TRBV6-1 and TRBJ2-3, with 9 bases aligning to TRBD2. Per germline, CDR1 MNHNS and CDR2 SASEGT. This CDR3 contains 14 residues. Trimming at V came to 4 bases and at J to 4 bases, leaving 3 bases not matched to a gene. The CDR3 coding sequence is TGTGCCAGCAGTGTTCGACTAGCGGCAGATACGCAGTATTTT. It encodes CASSVRLAADTQYF.

The chain couples TRBV28 to TRBJ2-5; 10 positions agree with TRBD2. V gave up 7 bases and J gave up 5 bases; unmatched junction bases: 4. The CDR3 is 13 residues long. Germline V gives CDR1 MDHEN, CDR2 SYDVKM. The DNA of the CDR3 is TGTGCCAGCAACCCGGGACTAGCGGAGACCCAGTACTTC. This sequence encodes CASNPGLAETQYF.

This clone was seen more than once but under ten times. V usage is TRBV5-1 and J usage is TRBJ2-3; 12 bases match TRBD2. This CDR3 contains 17 residues. Losses at the gene ends were 4 bases for V and 3 bases for J; bases not matched to a gene: 9. Germline assignment: CDR1 SGHRS and CDR2 YFSETQ. The CDR3 spells CASSPRLAGDGTDTQYF. The CDR3 nucleotides are TGCGCCAGCAGCCCACGACTAGCGGGAGATGGGACAGATACGCAGTATTTT. Based on the CDR3 plus reference TRBV5-1 and TRBJ2-3, the full variable domain is KAGVTQTPRYLIKTRGQQVTLSCSPISGHRSVSWYQQTPGQGLQFLFEYFSETQRNKGNFPGRFSGRQFSNSRSEMNVSTLELGDSALYLCASSPRLAGDGTDTQYFGPGTRLTVL.

The rearrangement uses TRBV13 and TRBJ2-3, with 10 bases that match TRBD1. Trimming took 7 bases from V and 1 from J; bases not matched to a gene: 11. The length of the CDR3 is 17 residues. Germline assignment: CDR1 PRHDT and CDR2 FYEKMQ (reference sequence). CDR3 nucleotide sequence: TGTGCCAGCACCCTCCGGGACAGGGGTCCACGCACAGATACGCAGTATTTT. This gives the protein CASTLRDRGPRTDTQYF.

The genes are TRBV4-2 and TRBJ1-4; D perhaps matches TRBD1 (5 bases). The CDR3 spans 16 residues. Germline CDR1 and CDR2: LGHNA and YNFKEQ. V dropped 1 base and J dropped 7 bases, with 16 bases sitting between them. The CDR3 protein is CASSQVEGGTSEKLFF. Written as DNA, the CDR3 is TGTGCCAGCAGCCAAGTCGAGGGTGGGACTTCTGAAAAACTGTTTTTT.

The gene calls are TRBV19 and TRBJ1-1, with D possibly being TRBD1 (6 bases). The germline V gene encodes CDR1 LNHDA and CDR2 SQIVND (reference sequence). There are 14 residues in the CDR3. The ends were cut back, 2 bases at V and 11 bases at J, with 18 bases in the middle. CDR3 in amino acids: CASSISRQGIGAFF. The CDR3 region has the DNA TGTGCCAGTAGTATATCTCGGCAGGGGATCGGTGCTTTCTTT.

V gene TRBV29-1 combines with J gene TRBJ1-1; D remains ambiguous. CDR3 length equals 12 residues. CDR1 and CDR2 from the germline V gene are SQVTM and ANQGSEA. V was cut by 3 bases and J by 5 bases, with 10 bases left in between. The CDR3 DNA reads as TGCAGCGTTGACTTCGGGAGAACTGAAGCTTTCTTT. This sequence encodes CSVDFGRTEAFF.

This clone appeared once. This could be a read error, since a much larger clone is one nucleotide away. This chain links TRBV7-9 with TRBJ2-1, with 10 bases lining up with TRBD2. This CDR3 contains 14 residues. Germline V lookup: CDR1 SEHNR, CDR2 FQNEAQ (reference sequence). Unmatched junction bases numbered 8, after V lost 6 bases and J lost 9 bases. CDR3 protein: CASRTGLAGVEQFF. The CDR3 DNA reads as TGTGCCAGCAGAACGGGGCTAGCGGGAGTTGAGCAGTTCTTC.